The 18 T cell receptor beta chains below come from one sample, sequenced in a study of blood T cell repertoires in COVID-19. Libraries were prepared by immunoSEQ multiplex PCR; TCRdb keeps only in-frame clonotypes and omits some of them. This table holds hundreds of thousands of clones, 70% to 90% found once. What was sequenced was peripheral blood. The receptors derive from an older woman with active or convalescent COVID-19.

The J gene is TRBJ1-1, the V gene TRBV10-3; D gene uncertain. The V end was cut by 9 bases, the J end by 0 bases, with 14 bases between. Germline V gives CDR1 ENHRY, CDR2 SYGVKD. The CDR3 is 14 amino acids. CDR3 region: CAMRREALNTEAFF. CDR3 DNA sequence: TGTGCCATGAGACGGGAGGCATTGAACACTGAAGCTTTCTTT.

This rearrangement joins TRBV29-1 to TRBJ1-3; possible D gene TRBD1, 5 bases. CDR1 SQVTM and CDR2 ANQGSEA come from the germline V gene. With 2 bases removed from V and 4 bases from J, the gap between germline ends came to 6 bases. The CDR3 contains 12 residues. The CDR3 sequence: CSVERGGNTIYF. The CDR3 coding sequence is TGCAGCGTTGAACGGGGGGGAAACACCATATATTTT.

This sequence joins TRBV28 and TRBJ2-7, with D tentatively TRBD1 (5 bases). The CDR3 length is 17 residues. The V gene's germline CDR1 is MDHEN and CDR2 SYDVKM. Trimming took off 3 bases at V and 1 base at J, with 19 bases between the two ends. CDR3 sequence (DNA): TGTGCCAGCAGTTTTATGTCTGGGGCCCTGGTATCCTACGAGCAGTACTTC. This translates into CASSFMSGALVSYEQYF.

V is TRBV28 and J is TRBJ2-5; D may be TRBD2 (6 bases). The V gene lost 3 bases and the J gene lost 1 base, with 12 bases spanning the gap. There are 15 residues in the CDR3. CDR1 MDHEN and CDR2 SYDVKM come from the germline V gene. The CDR3, as DNA: TGTGCCAGCAGTTTCCAGCGGGCCAGCCAAGAGACCCAGTACTTC. Amino acids: CASSFQRASQETQYF.

This clone was counted once. The rearrangement links TRBV2 to TRBJ2-7; no reliable D call. The CDR3 has 15 residues. Per the germline V gene, CDR1 is SNHLY and CDR2 is FYNNEI. V was shortened by 1 base and J by 5 bases, with 15 bases between the two germline ends. CDR3 nucleotides: TGTGCCAGCAGTGAAGTGAGGTTGAACGCGCACGAGCAGTACTTC. Translating gives CASSEVRLNAHEQYF. Complete variable domain (other parts from reference TRBV2 and TRBJ2-7): EPEVTQTPSHQVTQMGQEVILRCVPISNHLYFYWYRQILGQKVEFLVSFYNNEISEKSEIFDDQFSVERPDGSNFTLKIRSTKLEDSAMYFCASSEVRLNAHEQYFGPGTRLTVT.

This chain connects TRBV5-6 to TRBJ2-3; D may be TRBD2 (6 bases). The germline gives CDR1 SGHDT, CDR2 YYEEEE. The CDR3 loop spans 13 amino acids. The V and J ends lost 4 bases and 5 bases respectively, with 11 bases between them. This chain's CDR3 is CASSPRAGDTQYF. DNA of the CDR3: TGTGCCAGCAGCCCCAGAGCGGGAGATACGCAGTATTTT.

The chain employs TRBV2 and TRBJ2-1; TRBD2 aligns across 10 bases. Germline V lookup: CDR1 SNHLY, CDR2 FYNNEI. The ends lost 5 bases at V and 3 bases at J; junction bases unmatched: 4. The CDR3 runs 15 residues. The CDR3 loop reads CASSRAGGYYNEQFF. CDR3 bases: TGTGCCAGCAGTCGAGCGGGAGGGTACTACAATGAGCAGTTCTTC.

The chain combines TRBV28 with TRBJ2-1, with D tentatively TRBD2 (5 bases). The CDR3 has 16 amino acids. Trimming pared 5 bases from V and 4 bases from J, leaving 18 bases between. Germline V CDR1 and CDR2: MDHEN, SYDVKM. CDR3 DNA sequence: TGTGCCAGCAGTCCCACGGACTCCTCACATTACAATGAGCAGTTCTTC. Its translation: CASSPTDSSHYNEQFF.

The chain links TRBV28 to TRBJ1-4; TRBD1 is a possible D gene (5 bases). Trimming shortened V by 5 bases and J by 12 bases, and 10 bases separated the two germline ends. The CDR3 is 11 amino acids. In germline, CDR1 is MDHEN, CDR2 SYDVKM. The CDR3 here is CASSRQSQLFF. CDR3 nucleotides: TGTGCCAGCAGTAGACAGTCCCAACTGTTTTTT.

V is TRBV18 and J is TRBJ2-7; 10 nucleotides align to TRBD2. Trimming at V came to 6 bases and at J to 5 bases, leaving 4 bases not matched to a gene. Germline V lookup: CDR1 KGHSH, CDR2 LQKENI. The CDR3 spans 13 residues. The CDR3 DNA sequence: TGTGCCAGCTCCACCCTAGCGGGGGACGAGCAGTACTTC. It is translated as CASSTLAGDEQYF.

This clone came up once. CDR3 coding DNA: TGTGCCAGCAGCACTCCCACAGGCCTACTCACAGATACGCAGTATTTT. This encodes CASSTPTGLLTDTQYF. The chain is built from TRBV16 and TRBJ2-3, with D tentatively TRBD1 (5 bases). V lost 5 bases and J lost 2, with 17 bases in between. The CDR3 consists of 16 residues. The germline V gene encodes CDR1 KGHSY and CDR2 FQNENV.

The chain combines TRBV6-1 with TRBJ2-5; 12 bases align to TRBD2. V trimming: 2 bases; J trimming: 2 bases; junction bases outside the gene matches: 0. The CDR3 length is 15 residues. Germline CDR1 is MNHNS and CDR2 is SASEGT. DNA for the CDR3: TGTGCCAGCAGTGAACTAGCGGGGGGGCAAGAGACCCAGTACTTC. It is translated as CASSELAGGQETQYF.

This clone was seen once. V and J are TRBV2 and TRBJ1-2; no firm D call. V lost 6 bases to trimming and J lost 4 bases, with 18 bases between them. CDR3 length: 15 residues. Germline lookup yields CDR1 SNHLY and CDR2 FYNNEI. In DNA form, the CDR3 reads TGTGCCAGCAGGCCGTCATCGGCGGCTTCCTATGGCTACACCTTC. This translates into CASRPSSAASYGYTF.

The chain joins TRBV15 to TRBJ2-1; 11 nucleotides line up with TRBD2. Germline loops: CDR1 LNHNV, CDR2 YYDKDF (reference sequence). This CDR3 has 13 residues. Germline trimming cut 11 bases from V and 9 bases from J; bases unmatched to any gene: 9. The CDR3 nucleotides are TGTGCCTGTCGGGGTAGCGGGGGGGTTGAGCAGTTCTTC. Amino acid sequence: CACRGSGGVEQFF. The full variable domain, with the rest looked up from reference TRBV15 and TRBJ2-1, is DAMVIQNPRYQVTQFGKPVTLSCSQTLNHNVMYWYQQKSSQAPKLLFHYYDKDFNNEADTPDNFQSRRPNTSFCFLDIRSPGLGDTAMYLCACRGSGGVEQFFGPGTRLTVL.

This clone was counted a few times. The chain couples TRBV7-9 to TRBJ1-2; 7 nucleotides line up with TRBD1. The CDR3 consists of 15 residues. CDR1 SEHNR and CDR2 FQNEAQ come from the germline V gene (reference sequence). J gave up 5 bases and V 6 bases, and 12 bases lay outside the gene matches. DNA for the CDR3: TGTGCCAGCAGGTTGCGGGGGACAGTTCCGTATGGCTACACCTTC. Protein product: CASRLRGTVPYGYTF.

The chain uses TRBV7-9 and TRBJ2-5, with a tentative D call TRBD1 (5 bases). The CDR3 is 18 residues long. The germline V and J ends were trimmed by 3 bases and 4 bases, with 24 bases remaining between them. Germline V gene lookup returns CDR1 SEHNR and CDR2 FQNEAQ (reference sequence). The CDR3 bases are TGTGCCAGCAGCTTCGCCCCCCAAGGGGCAAGACCCGCAGAGACCCAGTACTTC. It encodes CASSFAPQGARPAETQYF.

The V call is TRBV19, the J call TRBJ1-2; D remains ambiguous. Trimming took 7 bases from V and 8 from J, leaving 17 bases between them. This CDR3 contains 13 residues. CDR1 and CDR2 (germline): LNHDA, SQIVND (reference sequence). CDR3 sequence reads: CASNLRPHDGYTF. CDR3 coding DNA: TGTGCCAGTAACCTGCGGCCTCACGACGGCTACACCTTC.

V and J are TRBV7-2 and TRBJ1-2, with a tentative D call TRBD1 (6 bases). V dropped 2 bases and J dropped 0 bases, with 10 bases sitting between them. From germline, CDR1 is SGHTA and CDR2 FQGNSA. CDR3 length: 15 amino acids. CDR3: CASSLIQGSNYGYTF. For the CDR3, the DNA is TGTGCCAGCAGCTTAATTCAGGGGTCTAACTATGGCTACACCTTC.